This T cell receptor (beta chain) was documented in a study of CD8 T cells in Susac syndrome. cDNA came from around 0.5 to 1 ug RNA primed by random hexamers. The CDR3 of TCR beta was amplified by immunoSEQ multiplex PCR across 54 Vbeta and 13 Jbeta. MiXCR was run by TCRdb on the immunoSEQ multiplex PCR reads, yielding one entry per CDR3 protein. Of approximately 100,000 distinct CDR3 sequences listed, roughly 95% are singletons. The CDR3 runs 14 residues. CDR1 is LGHNA and CDR2 is YNFKEQ in the germline V gene. The ends were cut back, 8 bases at V and 4 bases at J, with 14 bases in the middle. Sequencing input: CD4+ T cells from PBMCs. This TCR was recovered from a human donor in good health. This chain connects TRBV4-2 to TRBJ1-4; no definite D call. The CDR3 region is CASCTGTVNEKLFF. The DNA of the CDR3 is TGTGCCAGCTGCACGGGAACGGTTAATGAAAAACTGTTTTTT.